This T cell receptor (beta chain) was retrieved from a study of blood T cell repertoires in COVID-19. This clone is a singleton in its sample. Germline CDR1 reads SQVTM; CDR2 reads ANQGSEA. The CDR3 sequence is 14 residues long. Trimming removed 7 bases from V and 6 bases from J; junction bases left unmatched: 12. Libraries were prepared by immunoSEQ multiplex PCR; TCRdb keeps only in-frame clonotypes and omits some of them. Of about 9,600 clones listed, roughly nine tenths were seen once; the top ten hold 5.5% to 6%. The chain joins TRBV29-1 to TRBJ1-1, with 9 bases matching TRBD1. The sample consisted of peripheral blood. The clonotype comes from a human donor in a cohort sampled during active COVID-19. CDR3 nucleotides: TGCAGCGCTCGGAAAAGGACAGGGGCCTCTGAAGCTTTCTTT. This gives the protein CSARKRTGASEAFF. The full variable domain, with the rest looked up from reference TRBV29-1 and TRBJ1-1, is SAVISQKPSRDICQRGTSLTIQCQVDSQVTMMFWYRQQPGQSLTLIATANQGSEATYESGFVIDKFPISRPNLTFSTLTVSNMSPEDSSIYLCSARKRTGASEAFFGQGTRLTVV.